Listed below are T cell receptor beta chains from one sample, sequenced in a study of cytomegalovirus exposure and HLA in healthy donors. This table comes from immunoSEQ multiplex PCR, and its TCRdb copy is limited to in-frame clones, with some not included. The table lists about 120,000 clones, about 85% of them singletons. The sequencing input was PBMCs. The receptor set was obtained from a man younger than 35 in good health and CMV-seropositive. CDR3s include the opening cysteine and the closing phenylalanine or tryptophan. Fields, in order: clone size, J gene, V gene, D gene, CDR3 protein, CDR3 DNA. D genes are given only for firm matches. The size entry is marked missing in some rows and otherwise reads once, few, many or a size class.

NA TRBJ2-7 TRBV28 TRBD1 CASSAYRGQTYEQYF TGTGCCAGCAGTGCATACAGGGGTCAAACCTACGAGCAGTACTTC
NA TRBJ1-1 TRBV6-5 NA CASSWSGVGNTEAFF TGTGCCAGCAGTTGGTCAGGGGTAGGGAACACTGAAGCTTTCTTT
NA TRBJ2-2 TRBV7-2 NA CASSLPVNTGELFF TGTGCCAGCAGCTTACCGGTCAACACCGGGGAGCTGTTTTTT
NA TRBJ1-1 TRBV7-8 TRBD1 CASSPTPQGANTEAFF TGTGCCAGCAGCCCAACCCCACAGGGGGCGAACACTGAAGCTTTCTTT
NA TRBJ2-2 TRBV27 TRBD1 CASRGTGGNTGELFF TGTGCCAGCAGGGGGACAGGGGGCAACACCGGGGAGCTGTTTTTT
NA TRBJ2-3 TRBV15 NA CATSRDLGGVADTQYF TGTGCCACCAGCAGAGATCTTGGCGGGGTGGCAGATACGCAGTATTTT
NA TRBJ1-2 TRBV14 TRBD1 CASSSRQGYGYTF TGTGCCAGCAGCTCCCGACAGGGGTATGGCTACACCTTC
NA TRBJ2-5 TRBV7-2 TRBD2 CASSFRSGGYQETQYF TGTGCCAGCAGCTTTCGTAGCGGGGGGTACCAAGAGACCCAGTACTTC
NA TRBJ1-2 TRBV5-4 NA CASSLTGSSYGYTF TGTGCCAGCAGCTTGACAGGGTCAAGCTATGGCTACACCTTC
NA TRBJ1-2 TRBV4-3 NA CASSQRTNRDYYGYTF TGCGCCAGCAGCCAGCGGACTAACCGGGACTACTATGGCTACACCTTC
NA TRBJ2-1 TRBV6-1 NA CASSETGIATYNEQFF TGTGCCAGCAGTGAAACTGGAATAGCGACGTACAATGAGCAGTTCTTC
NA TRBJ2-1 TRBV4-1 TRBD1 CASSQGSGQYNEQFF TGCGCCAGCAGCCAAGGGTCGGGACAGTACAATGAGCAGTTCTTC
NA TRBJ1-5 TRBV18 TRBD1 CASSPGTGNQPQHF TGTGCCAGCTCACCCGGGACAGGTAATCAGCCCCAGCATTTT
NA TRBJ1-4 TRBV10-2 NA CASRDREGHEKLFF TGCGCCAGCAGGGACCGGGAGGGGCACGAAAAACTGTTTTTT
NA TRBJ2-7 TRBV6-5 NA CASSRSQGSYEQYF TGTGCCAGCAGTCGCAGCCAGGGGTCGTACGAGCAGTACTTC
NA TRBJ2-7 TRBV19 NA CASSTDRLSSYEQYF TGTGCCAGTAGTACGGACAGACTGAGCTCCTACGAGCAGTACTTC
NA TRBJ2-7 TRBV27 NA CASSRVGTPKEQYF TGTGCCAGCAGCCGGGTGGGGACACCAAAAGAGCAGTACTTC
NA TRBJ2-2 TRBV27 NA CANPPGSNTPGNTGELFF TGTGCCAACCCGCCAGGGTCAAACACCCCAGGGAACACCGGGGAGCTGTTTTTT
once TRBJ1-5 TRBV19 NA CASSLIAYSNQPQHF TGTGCCAGTAGTTTAATTGCCTATAGCAATCAGCCCCAGCATTTT
NA TRBJ2-7 TRBV11-3 NA CASSPRRRGVYEQYF TGTGCCAGCAGCCCCCGTAGGCGGGGAGTCTACGAGCAGTACTTC
few TRBJ2-3 TRBV6-4 TRBD2 CASSEEAGGRDTQYF TGTGCCAGCAGTGAGGAAGCGGGGGGGCGAGATACGCAGTATTTT
NA TRBJ1-1 TRBV27 NA CASSLGSDTEAFF TGTGCCAGCAGTTTGGGTAGCGACACTGAAGCTTTCTTT
once TRBJ1-2 TRBV2 NA CASSASGGFYGYTF TGTGCCAGCAGCGCCTCGGGGGGGTTCTATGGCTACACCTTC
once TRBJ2-2 TRBV5-4 NA CASSLLNTGELFF TGTGCCAGCAGCTTGCTGAACACCGGGGAGCTGTTTTTT